This TCR beta chain was captured by sequencing in a study of blood T cell repertoires in COVID-19. This clone was recorded once. The assay was immunoSEQ multiplex PCR, and TCRdb's table has in-frame clones only and misses some. The repertoire holds some 400,000 clones, with over 85% as singletons. Sequenced input: PBMCs or T cells enriched from blood (not recorded which). The receptor was derived from a woman between 25 and 40 years old who had recovered from COVID-19.

For the CDR3, the DNA is TGTGCCAGTAGTATCCAGGGGATCAGGGCTGAAGCTTTCTTT. This codes for CASSIQGIRAEAFF. The chain joins TRBV19 to TRBJ1-1; possible D gene TRBD1, 6 bases. Germline lookup yields CDR1 LNHDA and CDR2 SQIVND (reference sequence). V lost 3 bases to trimming and J lost 6 bases, with 14 bases between them. The length of the CDR3 is 14 residues.